These T cell receptor beta chains were read from a single sample in a study of human T cells and chemical hapten exposure. TCRdb called the RACE reads again in MiXCR, with one record for every CDR3 protein. Among more than 250,000 distinct CDR3 sequences, roughly 8.9% were seen once, and the ten largest hold 2.3%. Sequencing used whole blood, obtained in connection with sensitization to the hapten diphenylcyclopropenone (DPC). The receptor source for this set is a woman in her forties with alopecia areata. Some clones in this sample may be carry-over from other donors' samples. Both conserved end residues are part of each CDR3. Fields, in order: V gene, clone size, D gene, J gene, CDR3 DNA, CDR3 protein. D genes are given only for firm matches. Only part of the rows carry a size: once, few, many, or a class if the clone is expanded.

v_call: TRBV28
clone_size: -
d_call: -
j_call: TRBJ1-6
cdr3_nt: TGTGCCAGCAGCCCGCCGGGCGTCGGTCCTTCACCCCTCCACTTT
cdr3_aa: CASSPPGVGPSPLHF

v_call: TRBV6-2/TRBV6-3
clone_size: -
d_call: -
j_call: TRBJ1-5
cdr3_nt: TGTGCCAGCAGTTACGTGCGGGGCTATCAGCCCCAGCATTTT
cdr3_aa: CASSYVRGYQPQHF

v_call: TRBV5-1
clone_size: -
d_call: -
j_call: TRBJ2-5
cdr3_nt: TGCGCCAGCAGCTTGGCCGGCAGTACTCAAGAGACCCAGTACTTC
cdr3_aa: CASSLAGSTQETQYF

v_call: TRBV12-3/TRBV12-4
clone_size: many
d_call: -
j_call: TRBJ2-7
cdr3_nt: TGTGCCAGCAGTTGGGGGATCTACGAGCAGTACTTC
cdr3_aa: CASSWGIYEQYF

v_call: TRBV20-1
clone_size: few
d_call: -
j_call: TRBJ1-5
cdr3_nt: TGCAGTGCTGACCGCGGGACACAAAATCAGCCCCAGCATTTT
cdr3_aa: CSADRGTQNQPQHF

v_call: TRBV7-2
clone_size: few
d_call: TRBD2
j_call: TRBJ2-3
cdr3_nt: TGTGCCAGCAGCGTGACTAGCGGGCTCACAGATACGCAGTATTTT
cdr3_aa: CASSVTSGLTDTQYF

v_call: TRBV29-1
clone_size: -
d_call: -
j_call: TRBJ2-1
cdr3_nt: TGCAGCGTTGAAGTACCGGACAGAGTATACAATGAGCAGTTCTTC
cdr3_aa: CSVEVPDRVYNEQFF

v_call: TRBV6-1
clone_size: -
d_call: TRBD2
j_call: TRBJ2-5
cdr3_nt: TGTGCCAGCAGTTTTAGCGGGCCGACCCAGTACTTC
cdr3_aa: CASSFSGPTQYF

v_call: TRBV29-1
clone_size: few
d_call: -
j_call: TRBJ2-3
cdr3_nt: TGCAGCGTTGAAGCCACTAGCTTGCGCACAGATACGCAGTATTTT
cdr3_aa: CSVEATSLRTDTQYF

v_call: TRBV28
clone_size: many
d_call: -
j_call: TRBJ1-5
cdr3_nt: TGTGCCAGCAGTCCCACCGGTGGGGTTGGAATACAGCCCCAGCATTTT
cdr3_aa: CASSPTGGVGIQPQHF

v_call: TRBV20-1
clone_size: many
d_call: -
j_call: TRBJ1-1
cdr3_nt: TGCAGTGCGGTGGGGGCGGGCCCGGGCACTGAAGCTTTCTTT
cdr3_aa: CSAVGAGPGTEAFF

v_call: TRBV29-1
clone_size: many
d_call: -
j_call: TRBJ2-7
cdr3_nt: TGCAGCGTTATTCCCCCGGCCGAGCAGTACTTC
cdr3_aa: CSVIPPAEQYF

v_call: TRBV6-2/TRBV6-3
clone_size: -
d_call: TRBD1
j_call: TRBJ2-7
cdr3_nt: TGTGCCAGCAGTTACCGGACAGGGCTGACCTACGAGCAGTACTTC
cdr3_aa: CASSYRTGLTYEQYF

v_call: TRBV4-3
clone_size: many
d_call: TRBD2
j_call: TRBJ2-3
cdr3_nt: TGCGCCAGCAGCCACACTAGCGGGAGCACAGATACGCAGTATTTT
cdr3_aa: CASSHTSGSTDTQYF

v_call: TRBV7-2
clone_size: -
d_call: -
j_call: TRBJ1-2
cdr3_nt: TGTGCCAGCAGTTCTCAGGGGAGTATCTATGGCTACACCTTC
cdr3_aa: CASSSQGSIYGYTF

v_call: TRBV6-2/TRBV6-3
clone_size: few
d_call: -
j_call: TRBJ2-5
cdr3_nt: TGTGCCAGCGGCGGAGGGCCAGACCAAGAGACCCAGTACTTC
cdr3_aa: CASGGGPDQETQYF

v_call: TRBV4-1
clone_size: few
d_call: TRBD1
j_call: TRBJ1-5
cdr3_nt: TGCGCCAGCAGCCAAGAAGGGACAGGGGTTCAGCCCCAGCATTTT
cdr3_aa: CASSQEGTGVQPQHF

v_call: TRBV12-3/TRBV12-4
clone_size: -
d_call: -
j_call: TRBJ1-4
cdr3_nt: TGTGCCAGCAGGCAGGGAGAGAATGAAAAACTGTTTTTT
cdr3_aa: CASRQGENEKLFF

v_call: TRBV28
clone_size: few
d_call: TRBD2
j_call: TRBJ2-1
cdr3_nt: TGTGCCAGCAGGCTAGCGGGCCGCTACAATGAGCAGTTCTTC
cdr3_aa: CASRLAGRYNEQFF

v_call: TRBV20-1
clone_size: -
d_call: -
j_call: TRBJ2-5
cdr3_nt: TGCAGTCCTAACGCGGGACAGCTACAAGAGACCCAGTACTTC
cdr3_aa: CSPNAGQLQETQYF

v_call: TRBV5-1
clone_size: -
d_call: TRBD2
j_call: TRBJ2-7
cdr3_nt: TGCGCCAGCAGCGGCAGAGGTTCGGAGCGGGAGAGGTACGAGCAGTACTTC
cdr3_aa: CASSGRGSERERYEQYF

v_call: TRBV12-3/TRBV12-4
clone_size: -
d_call: TRBD1
j_call: TRBJ1-5
cdr3_nt: TGTGCCAGCAGCCCCCCGGGACAGGGTGCCAATCAGCCCCAGCATTTT
cdr3_aa: CASSPPGQGANQPQHF

v_call: TRBV12-3/TRBV12-4
clone_size: -
d_call: -
j_call: TRBJ1-5
cdr3_nt: TGTGCCAGCAGCCCTCAGGGAATTCAGCCCCAGCATTTT
cdr3_aa: CASSPQGIQPQHF

v_call: TRBV7-2
clone_size: few
d_call: -
j_call: TRBJ2-1
cdr3_nt: TGTGCCAGCAGCTTAGAGGGGGGATCGAGTAATGAGCAGTTCTTC
cdr3_aa: CASSLEGGSSNEQFF

v_call: TRBV3-1
clone_size: -
d_call: TRBD2
j_call: TRBJ2-5
cdr3_nt: TGTGCCAGCAGCCGATCCGGACTAGCGACGGAGACCCAGTACTTC
cdr3_aa: CASSRSGLATETQYF

v_call: TRBV7-6
clone_size: few
d_call: TRBD2
j_call: TRBJ2-3
cdr3_nt: TGTGCCAGCAGCTTAGGGGCGGGAGTCGGAGATACGCAGTATTTT
cdr3_aa: CASSLGAGVGDTQYF

v_call: TRBV20-1
clone_size: few
d_call: -
j_call: TRBJ2-7
cdr3_nt: TGCAGTGCTAGAGAGGGGATACTAGCTGCCTACGAGCAGTACTTC
cdr3_aa: CSAREGILAAYEQYF

v_call: TRBV23-1
clone_size: few
d_call: TRBD2
j_call: TRBJ2-3
cdr3_nt: TGCGCCAGCAGTCAATCGTGCGGGGGGGGATGGAAAGATACGCAGTATTTT
cdr3_aa: CASSQSCGGGWKDTQYF

v_call: TRBV20-1
clone_size: -
d_call: -
j_call: TRBJ1-1
cdr3_nt: TGCAGTGCTAGGGACATGGGGGTGAACACTGAAGCTTTCTTT
cdr3_aa: CSARDMGVNTEAFF

v_call: TRBV29-1
clone_size: many
d_call: TRBD1
j_call: TRBJ1-6
cdr3_nt: TGCAGCGTTACTGACAGGGGTCGGCTATCCCCCGATTCACCCCTCCACTTT
cdr3_aa: CSVTDRGRLSPDSPLHF

v_call: TRBV2
clone_size: few
d_call: -
j_call: TRBJ2-3
cdr3_nt: TGTGCCAGCAGTGAATCCCCAGATACGCAGTATTTT
cdr3_aa: CASSESPDTQYF

v_call: TRBV6-2/TRBV6-3
clone_size: few
d_call: -
j_call: TRBJ2-3
cdr3_nt: TGTGCCAGCAGTTCGTTACGTAGAGATACGCAGTATTTT
cdr3_aa: CASSSLRRDTQYF

v_call: TRBV7-9
clone_size: many
d_call: TRBD1
j_call: TRBJ2-5
cdr3_nt: TGTGCCAGCAGCTTAGCGCTGACAGGGGAAGAGACCCAGTACTTC
cdr3_aa: CASSLALTGEETQYF

v_call: TRBV7-2
clone_size: -
d_call: -
j_call: TRBJ2-5
cdr3_nt: TGTGCCAGCAGCTTAGTTACGGTCCAAGAGACCCAGTACTTC
cdr3_aa: CASSLVTVQETQYF

v_call: TRBV18
clone_size: -
d_call: TRBD2
j_call: TRBJ2-5
cdr3_nt: TGTGCCAGCTCACCTCCTAGCGGGAGGGCCGGTCAAGAGACCCAGTACTTC
cdr3_aa: CASSPPSGRAGQETQYF

v_call: TRBV7-3
clone_size: few
d_call: -
j_call: TRBJ2-1
cdr3_nt: TGTGCCAGCAGGAATCGGGACACTTACAATGAGCAGTTCTTC
cdr3_aa: CASRNRDTYNEQFF

v_call: TRBV6-2/TRBV6-3
clone_size: -
d_call: TRBD1
j_call: TRBJ1-6
cdr3_nt: TGTGCCAGCAGTTACGCGGGACAGGGGTGGTCACCCCTCCACTTT
cdr3_aa: CASSYAGQGWSPLHF

v_call: TRBV28
clone_size: many
d_call: -
j_call: TRBJ2-4
cdr3_nt: TGTGCCAGCAAAGAGGGGAAGTGGGAACTAGCCAAAAACATTCAGTACTTC
cdr3_aa: CASKEGKWELAKNIQYF

v_call: TRBV6-5
clone_size: -
d_call: TRBD1
j_call: TRBJ1-1
cdr3_nt: TGTGCCAGCAGTTTAAACACAGGGGGTGCTGAAGCTTTCTTT
cdr3_aa: CASSLNTGGAEAFF

v_call: TRBV28
clone_size: -
d_call: TRBD1
j_call: TRBJ1-2
cdr3_nt: TGTGCCAGCAGCGAGCAGGGGGCGCTGCCCCTAGGATACTATGGCTACACCTTC
cdr3_aa: CASSEQGALPLGYYGYTF